This T cell receptor beta chain emerged from a study of blood T cell repertoires in COVID-19. Overall study context: From the United States, Italy and Spain came samples of acute and convalescent COVID-19. Sources were T cells, B-cell-depleted T cells, or PBMCs; the material itself was cDNA or gDNA.

Patients of the Seattle cohort, enrolled during active infection, were followed longitudinally. In the original processing: Quantification of nucleated cells was approximated via reference gene primer amplification. Profiled with immunoSEQ multiplex PCR; TCRdb holds only in-frame clones, not every one. The DNA gave D and trimming, while V, J and clone size come from that table. The table lists about 130,000 clones, 70% to 80% of them singletons, with 5% in the top ten. The V and J ends lost 0 bases and 7 bases respectively, with 7 bases between them. The CDR3 has 14 amino acids. The germline V gene encodes CDR1 SGHVS and CDR2 FNYEAQ.

The chain carries TRBV7-6 and TRBJ1-6, with unresolved D. The receptor's source is a woman aged 65 to 85 with COVID-19, enrolled during active disease. The sample was peripheral blood. CDR3 loop: CASSLASGNSPLHF. CDR3 bases: TGTGCCAGCAGCTTAGCCTCGGGGAATTCACCCCTCCACTTT.